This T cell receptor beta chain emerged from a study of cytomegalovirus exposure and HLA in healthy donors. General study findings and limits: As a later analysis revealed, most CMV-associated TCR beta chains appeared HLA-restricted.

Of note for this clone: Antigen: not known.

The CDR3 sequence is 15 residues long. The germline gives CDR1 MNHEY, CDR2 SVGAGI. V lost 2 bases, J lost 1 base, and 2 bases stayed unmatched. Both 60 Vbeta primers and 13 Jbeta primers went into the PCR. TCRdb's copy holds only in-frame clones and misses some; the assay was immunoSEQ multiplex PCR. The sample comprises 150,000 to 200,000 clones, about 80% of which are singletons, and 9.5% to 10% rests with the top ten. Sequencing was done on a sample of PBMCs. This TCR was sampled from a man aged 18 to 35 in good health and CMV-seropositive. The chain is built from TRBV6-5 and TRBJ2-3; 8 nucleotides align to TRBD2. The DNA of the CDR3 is TGTGCCAGCAGTTACCCGACTAGCGGCACAGATACGCAGTATTTT. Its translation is CASSYPTSGTDTQYF.